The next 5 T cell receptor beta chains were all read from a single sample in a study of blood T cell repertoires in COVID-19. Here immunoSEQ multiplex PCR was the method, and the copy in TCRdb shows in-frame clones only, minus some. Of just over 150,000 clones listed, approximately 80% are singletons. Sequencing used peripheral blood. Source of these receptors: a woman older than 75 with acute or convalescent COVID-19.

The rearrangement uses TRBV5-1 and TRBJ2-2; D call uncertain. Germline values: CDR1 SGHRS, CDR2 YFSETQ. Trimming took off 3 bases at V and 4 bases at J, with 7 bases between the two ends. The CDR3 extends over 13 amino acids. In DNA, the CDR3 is TGCGCCAGCAGCTGGCGGTCCACCGGGGAGCTGTTTTTT. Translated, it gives CASSWRSTGELFF.

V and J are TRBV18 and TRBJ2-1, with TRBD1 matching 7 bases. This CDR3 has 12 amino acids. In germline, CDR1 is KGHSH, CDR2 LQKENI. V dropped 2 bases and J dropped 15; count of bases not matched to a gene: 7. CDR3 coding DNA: TGTGCCAGCTCACCAGTACAGGGGATTAGGTTCTTC. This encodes CASSPVQGIRFF.

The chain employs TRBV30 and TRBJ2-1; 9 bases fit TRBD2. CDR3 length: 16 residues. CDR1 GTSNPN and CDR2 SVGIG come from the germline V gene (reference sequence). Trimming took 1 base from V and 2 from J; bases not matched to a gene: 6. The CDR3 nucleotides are TGTGCCTGGAGTGACGGTTCTAGCGGGGCCTACAATGAGCAGTTCTTC. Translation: CAWSDGSSGAYNEQFF.

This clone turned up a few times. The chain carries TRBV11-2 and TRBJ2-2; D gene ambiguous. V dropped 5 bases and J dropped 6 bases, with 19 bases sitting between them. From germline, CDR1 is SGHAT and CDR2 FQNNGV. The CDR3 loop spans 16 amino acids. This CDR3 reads CASSPGLLVGSGELFF. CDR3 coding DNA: TGTGCCAGCAGCCCCGGGTTGTTGGTAGGCTCCGGGGAGCTGTTTTTT.

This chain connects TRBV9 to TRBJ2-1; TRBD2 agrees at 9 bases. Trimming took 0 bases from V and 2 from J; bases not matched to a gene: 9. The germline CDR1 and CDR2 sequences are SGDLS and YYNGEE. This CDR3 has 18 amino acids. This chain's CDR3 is CASSVVLAGDRAYNEQFF. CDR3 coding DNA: TGTGCCAGCAGCGTAGTATTAGCGGGGGATCGGGCCTACAATGAGCAGTTCTTC.